These 28 T cell receptor beta chains came from one sample sequenced in a study of shared clonotypes between healthy human individuals. Only in-frame clones appear in the TCRdb table, and some are missing; sequencing was by immunoSEQ multiplex PCR. The table has some 2 million clones, roughly 95% seen once. Sample: naive CD4+ T cells sorted from blood. Subset described: CD45RA+ positively selected. The receptors shown here come from a man aged 18-30 years in good health.

The chain uses TRBV5-1 and TRBJ1-1, with a possible D match to TRBD1 (5 bases). This CDR3 comprises 13 residues. V lost 5 bases, J lost 5 bases, and 13 bases lay in between. The germline CDR1 and CDR2 sequences are SGHRS and YFSETQ. The CDR3 reads CASSKRGDTEAFF. The CDR3 bases are TGCGCCAGCAGTAAGAGGGGCGATACTGAAGCTTTCTTT.

The chain uses TRBV9 and TRBJ2-5; D uncertain. V lost 0 bases and J 4 bases, leaving 13 bases between the germline ends. CDR1 and CDR2 from the germline V gene are SGDLS and YYNGEE. This CDR3 is built from 15 residues. CDR3 protein: CASSVGAQNPETQYF. Written as DNA, the CDR3 is TGTGCCAGCAGCGTAGGGGCGCAAAACCCAGAGACCCAGTACTTC.

The chain employs TRBV28 and TRBJ1-1; D remains unclear. Trimming took 7 bases from V and 5 from J, leaving 11 bases between them. The CDR3 runs to 12 residues. Germline V CDR1 and CDR2: MDHEN, SYDVKM. CDR3 sequence (DNA): TGTGCCAGCACTGACCGGACGACTGAAGCTTTCTTT. It yields the protein CASTDRTTEAFF.

Note on this clone: The junction and the germline gene differ at one end; a read error may be behind it. The V gene is TRBV5-1, the J gene TRBJ2-1, with D perhaps matching TRBD1 or TRBD2 (5 bases each). In germline, CDR1 is SGHRS, CDR2 YFSETQ. CDR3 length: 15 residues. CDR3: CASSLVGDNYDEQFF. Here the CDR3 DNA reads TGCGCCAGCAGCTTGGTGGGGGATAACTACGATGAGCAGTTCTTC.

The V gene is TRBV28, the J gene TRBJ1-6, with D uncertain. Germline loops: CDR1 MDHEN, CDR2 SYDVKM. Trimming removed 3 bases from V and 6 bases from J, with 9 bases in between. This CDR3 region has 14 residues. The chain's CDR3 is CASSFLTANSPLHF. In nucleotides, the CDR3 is TGTGCCAGCAGTTTTCTAACAGCTAATTCACCCCTCCACTTT.

The J gene is TRBJ2-3, the V gene TRBV13; 12 bases are a match to TRBD2. With V trimmed by 0 bases and J by 1 base, 20 bases remained unmatched. This CDR3 is 23 amino acids long. The V gene's germline CDR1 is PRHDT and CDR2 FYEKMQ (reference sequence). CDR3 sequence: CASSLGGLAGGPRLFPRTDTQYF. The CDR3 bases are TGTGCCAGCAGCTTAGGAGGGCTAGCGGGAGGGCCGCGTCTGTTCCCCCGCACAGATACGCAGTATTTT.

This clone came up a few times. The chain carries TRBV6-5 and TRBJ2-7; a weak D match, TRBD1 (5 bases). The CDR3 is made up of 14 amino acids. Germline assignment: CDR1 MNHEY and CDR2 SVGAGI. Trimming stripped 2 bases from V and 5 bases from J, with 13 bases between. The CDR3 DNA sequence: TGTGCCAGCAGTTACGTGCAGGGCCTGCACGAGCAGTACTTC. The encoded protein is CASSYVQGLHEQYF.

The chain has TRBV11-3 and TRBJ2-5; 10 bases align to TRBD1. The J segment lost 2 bases and the V segment lost 4 bases, leaving 4 bases of the junction unmatched. The CDR3 runs to 15 residues. The germline V gene encodes CDR1 SGHNT and CDR2 YENEEA. The CDR3 DNA follows: TGTGCCAGCAGCTCTCGACAGGGGGCTCAAGAGACCCAGTACTTC. It codes for CASSSRQGAQETQYF.

This chain connects TRBV6-5 to TRBJ1-1, with 8 bases fitting TRBD1. CDR3 length equals 15 residues. The germline V gene has CDR1 MNHEY and CDR2 SVGAGI. V shed 6 bases and J 5 bases; nucleotides not matched to a gene: 11. CDR3 nucleotides: TGTGCCAGCAGCCCCCAGTCAGGGGGCAGGACTGAAGCTTTCTTT. This gives the protein CASSPQSGGRTEAFF.

The chain joins TRBV5-6 to TRBJ2-3, with TRBD1 matching 7 bases. V lost 4 bases to trimming and J lost 2 bases; unmatched junction nucleotides: 10. The CDR3 is made up of 16 amino acids. Germline V gene data show CDR1 as SGHDT and CDR2 as YYEEEE. This CDR3 reads CASSRLGGDTTDTQYF. In DNA, the CDR3 is TGTGCCAGCAGCCGTTTAGGGGGCGATACCACAGATACGCAGTATTTT.

V gene TRBV27 combines with J gene TRBJ1-6; 9 nucleotides align to TRBD1. The junction had 5 bases not matched to a gene; V was cut back by 3 bases and J by 2 bases. The CDR3 runs to 17 residues. Per germline, CDR1 MNHEY and CDR2 SMNVEV (reference sequence). The CDR3 spells CASSFDRTGAYNSPLHF. The CDR3 DNA sequence: TGTGCCAGCAGTTTTGACCGGACAGGGGCCTATAATTCACCCCTCCACTTT.

The V and J genes are TRBV5-6 and TRBJ1-4; D gene ambiguous. The CDR3 spans 14 residues. The germline V gene encodes CDR1 SGHDT and CDR2 YYEEEE. V was clipped by 3 bases and J by 5 bases, with 11 bases between them. In nucleotides, the CDR3 is TGTGCCAGCAGCTCCTTAAACAGAAATGAAAAACTGTTTTTT. Protein sequence: CASSSLNRNEKLFF.

The V gene is TRBV6-5, the J gene TRBJ1-3, with D possibly being TRBD1 (5 bases). The CDR3 runs 14 residues. Germline loops: CDR1 MNHEY, CDR2 SVGAGI. V dropped 6 bases and J dropped 8 bases, with 17 bases sitting between them. CDR3 bases: TGTGCCAGCAGCAGGGACGGCGTTGCAGACACCATATATTTT. Protein: CASSRDGVADTIYF.

This sequence joins TRBV6-1 and TRBJ2-1; a possible D gene is TRBD2 (6 bases). Trimming took 3 bases from V and 3 from J, leaving 9 bases between them. The germline gives CDR1 MNHNS, CDR2 SASEGT. The length of the CDR3 is 14 residues. The CDR3 protein is CASSEWGDYNEQFF. DNA for the CDR3: TGTGCCAGCAGTGAGTGGGGGGACTACAATGAGCAGTTCTTC.

The chain joins TRBV23-1 to TRBJ1-2; no reliable D call. TRBV23-1 is an ORF for which the function is uncertain. There are 15 residues in the CDR3. Between the trimmed V and J ends, which lost 4 bases and 0 bases, there was a span of 12 bases. The CDR3 region has the DNA TGCGCCAGCAGTCCCCCAACAGCCACTAACTATGGCTACACCTTC. It yields the protein CASSPPTATNYGYTF.

This clone was found once. The chain recombines TRBV5-1 with TRBJ2-5; a possible D gene is TRBD1 (5 bases). Germline V gives CDR1 SGHRS, CDR2 YFSETQ. V shed 5 bases and J shed 4 bases, with 15 bases lying between them. This CDR3 has 14 residues. CDR3 region: CASSAGMERETQYF. The CDR3 nucleotides are TGCGCCAGCAGTGCAGGGATGGAGCGAGAGACCCAGTACTTC.

The chain recombines TRBV4-1 with TRBJ2-2, with 8 bases lining up with TRBD1. There are 16 residues in the CDR3. V lost 2 bases, J lost 2 bases, and 4 bases stayed unmatched. CDR1 MGHRA and CDR2 YSYEKL come from the germline V gene. This CDR3 is CASSQTGTGNTGELFF. CDR3 in DNA: TGCGCCAGCAGCCAAACCGGGACAGGAAACACCGGGGAGCTGTTTTTT.

The chain carries TRBV6-5 and TRBJ2-3; 8 bases map to TRBD2. This CDR3 is 15 amino acids long. Unmatched junction bases numbered 6, after V lost 5 bases and J lost 2 bases. Germline V gene data show CDR1 as MNHEY and CDR2 as SVGAGI. CDR3 protein: CASSLSGETTDTQYF. DNA of the CDR3: TGTGCCAGCAGTCTTAGCGGGGAAACCACAGATACGCAGTATTTT.

The gene calls are TRBV2 and TRBJ2-1; D is perhaps TRBD1 or TRBD2 (5 bases each). Trimming took off 9 bases at V and 5 bases at J, with 14 bases between the two ends. Germline CDR1 is SNHLY and CDR2 is FYNNEI. CDR3 length: 13 amino acids. CDR3 residues: CASRDVGHNEQFF. CDR3 coding DNA: TGTGCCAGTCGGGACGTGGGCCACAATGAGCAGTTCTTC.

V gene TRBV4-1 combines with J gene TRBJ1-4; tentatively, D is TRBD1 (6 bases). V was trimmed by 1 base and J by 11 bases, leaving 20 bases between them. The CDR3 has 16 residues. Germline CDR1 and CDR2: MGHRA and YSYEKL. The CDR3 spells CASSQGSRRGLGKLFF. CDR3 coding DNA: TGCGCCAGCAGCCAAGGAAGTCGCAGGGGTCTAGGGAAACTGTTTTTT.

V is TRBV18 and J is TRBJ2-7, with D perhaps assigned TRBD1 or TRBD2 (5 bases each). This CDR3 region has 14 residues. The V and J ends lost 2 bases and 6 bases respectively, with 14 bases between them. Germline V gene sequence: CDR1 KGHSH, CDR2 LQKENI. The chain's CDR3 is CASSPGTESGEQYF. The CDR3 DNA follows: TGTGCCAGCTCACCAGGGACGGAATCGGGCGAGCAGTACTTC.

V gene TRBV7-2 combines with J gene TRBJ2-7; no firm D call. The CDR3 loop spans 14 amino acids. The V gene's germline CDR1 is SGHTA and CDR2 FQGNSA. The germline V and J ends were trimmed by 1 base and 3 bases, with 10 bases remaining between them. As DNA, the CDR3 is TGTGCCAGCAGCTTAGTGGCGGACCGCTACGAGCAGTACTTC. Its translation is CASSLVADRYEQYF.

This chain joins TRBV7-3 and TRBJ1-6, with D hard to call. Trimming shortened V by 8 bases and J by 10 bases, and 9 bases separated the two germline ends. The CDR3 consists of 11 residues. Germline V gene data show CDR1 as SGHTA and CDR2 as FQGTGA. In nucleotides, the CDR3 is TGTGCCAGCCTACGCCGGTCACCCCTCCACTTT. Protein sequence: CASLRRSPLHF.

The rearrangement uses TRBV30 and TRBJ2-3; D remains ambiguous. Between the trimmed V and J ends, which lost 4 bases and 1 base, there was a span of 15 bases. Germline V gene lookup returns CDR1 GTSNPN and CDR2 SVGIG (reference sequence). The CDR3 covers 15 residues. CDR3 sequence reads: CAWTKFTEGTDTQYF. CDR3 DNA sequence: TGTGCCTGGACTAAGTTTACTGAGGGCACAGATACGCAGTATTTT.

The chain uses TRBV7-9 and TRBJ2-7; TRBD2 aligns across 12 bases. This CDR3 has 16 amino acids. Trimming cost V 0 bases and J 2 bases; bases outside gene matches: 2. The germline V gene has CDR1 SEHNR and CDR2 FQNEAQ (reference sequence). The CDR3 DNA reads as TGTGCCAGCAGCTTAGCCCTAGCGGGAGGGCCCTACGAGCAGTACTTC. Amino acid sequence: CASSLALAGGPYEQYF.

As regards this clone: This same CDR3 is encoded by further DNA sequences in the sample. The V call is TRBV5-6, the J call TRBJ1-1; D is unclear. In germline, CDR1 is SGHDT, CDR2 YYEEEE. The CDR3 has 13 residues. Trimming left V 2 bases short and J 0 bases short, with 5 bases between. The DNA for the CDR3 is TGTGCCAGCAGCTTACCGGTGAACACTGAAGCTTTCTTT. As protein: CASSLPVNTEAFF.

The chain is built from TRBV10-1 and TRBJ2-7, with TRBD1 matching 7 bases. CDR1 is WNHNN, CDR2 SYGVQD, per germline (reference sequence). Trimming took 8 bases from V and 5 from J; bases not matched to a gene: 12. The CDR3 is 14 amino acids. The CDR3 coding sequence is TGCGCCAGCCCCTCCTACGACAGGGTCCACGAGCAGTACTTC. It is translated as CASPSYDRVHEQYF.

CDR3 protein: CASSTQGGAGQPQHF. Written as DNA, the CDR3 is TGTGCCAGCAGTACACAGGGGGGAGCGGGTCAGCCCCAGCATTTT. The chain links TRBV5-6 to TRBJ1-5; the match to TRBD1 covers 8 bases. V trimming: 5 bases; J trimming: 6 bases; junction bases outside the gene matches: 10. This CDR3 is 15 amino acids long. The germline CDR1 and CDR2 sequences are SGHDT and YYEEEE.